The source of this TCR beta chain is a study of cytomegalovirus exposure and HLA in healthy donors. Study-level results: When a later analysis was performed, an Asian-associated ancestry cluster reportedly had fewer N-insertions than the approximately 690-donor mean.

Concerning this clone: Its antigen is currently unknown.

Primers included in the PCR were 60 Vbeta and 13 Jbeta primers. Only in-frame clones appear in the TCRdb table, and some are missing; sequencing was by immunoSEQ multiplex PCR. This sample has roughly 100,000 clones, with roughly 74% found just once. This receptor was taken from a woman aged 18-30 years in good health and CMV-seropositive. The sequenced material came from PBMCs.

The CDR3 is CALEGSVKNIQYF. The DNA of the CDR3 is TGTGCCTTGGAGGGATCTGTCAAAAACATTCAGTACTTC. This chain uses TRBV30 with TRBJ2-4, with D perhaps TRBD2 (6 bases). The CDR3 runs 13 residues. V lost 7 bases to trimming and J lost 3 bases, with 13 bases between them. Germline V CDR1 and CDR2: GTSNPN, SVGIG (reference sequence).